What follows are 4 T cell receptor beta chains derived from one specimen sequenced in a study of a mutant IDH1 vaccine in newly diagnosed glioma. Noted time point: baseline, week 1 (first vaccination visit). The treatment denotes: pre-vaccination baseline after standard-of-care therapy. Assay used: immunoSEQ multiplex PCR; TCRdb lists only in-frame clones, some missing. The repertoire holds roughly 51,000 clones, with 86% as singletons. The sequenced sample was PBMCs, obtained from a glioma patient treated with radiotherapy, temozolomide or both. These receptors were obtained from a man in his forties with glioma.

The chain uses TRBV7-2 and TRBJ2-7, with D unclear. CDR1 is SGHTA and CDR2 is FQGNSA in the germline V gene. CDR3 length equals 15 residues. Trimming took off 1 base at V and 3 bases at J, with 13 bases between the two ends. CDR3 DNA: TGTGCCAGCAGCTTAGTAGGTGGGATTAGCTACGAGCAGTACTTC. Its protein product is CASSLVGGISYEQYF.

This clone appeared once. The J gene is TRBJ2-7, the V gene TRBV6-5; no clear D. V shed 6 bases and J shed 3 bases, with 6 bases lying between them. Germline assignment: CDR1 MNHEY and CDR2 SVGAGI. This CDR3 is built from 11 residues. The CDR3 reads CASRTRYEQYF. CDR3 coding DNA: TGTGCCAGCAGAACCCGCTACGAGCAGTACTTC.

This CDR3 is CASSSLRLDKESGYTF. In DNA form, the CDR3 reads TGTGCCAGCAGTTCCCTCCGATTAGACAAGGAAAGTGGCTACACCTTC. The J gene is TRBJ1-2, the V gene TRBV6-6; D not certain. This CDR3 region has 16 residues. CDR1 is MNHNY and CDR2 is SVGAGI in the germline V gene (reference sequence). Trimming removed 4 bases from V and 7 bases from J, with 22 bases in between.

The V and J genes are TRBV7-8 and TRBJ2-4; D call uncertain. Germline V gene lookup returns CDR1 SGHVS and CDR2 FQNEAQ. The CDR3 is 16 residues long. The V end was cut by 4 bases, the J end by 0 bases, with 13 bases between. The CDR3 protein is CASSSPRAVAKNIQYF. Here the CDR3 DNA reads TGTGCCAGCAGCTCGCCCCGCGCTGTAGCCAAAAACATTCAGTACTTC.